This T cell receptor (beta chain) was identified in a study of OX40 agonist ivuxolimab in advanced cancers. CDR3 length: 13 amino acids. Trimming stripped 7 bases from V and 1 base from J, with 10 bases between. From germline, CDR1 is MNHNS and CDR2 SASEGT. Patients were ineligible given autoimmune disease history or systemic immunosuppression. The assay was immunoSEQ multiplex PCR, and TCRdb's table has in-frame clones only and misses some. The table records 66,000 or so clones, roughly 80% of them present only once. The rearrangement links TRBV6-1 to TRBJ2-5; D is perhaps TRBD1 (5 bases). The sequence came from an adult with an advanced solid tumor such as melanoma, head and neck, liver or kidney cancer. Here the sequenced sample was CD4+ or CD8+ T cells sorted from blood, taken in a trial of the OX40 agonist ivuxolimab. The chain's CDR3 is CASIKGFQETQYF. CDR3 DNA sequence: TGTGCCAGCATAAAGGGGTTCCAAGAGACCCAGTACTTC.